These 15 T cell receptor beta chains share one sample of origin, sequenced in a study of blood T cell repertoires in COVID-19. The protocol was immunoSEQ multiplex PCR, while the TCRdb copy is restricted to in-frame clones and leaves out a portion. Of around 260,000 clones in the sample, about nine tenths are singletons; the top ten hold 2.5% to 3%. The sequenced material came from peripheral blood. The origin of the receptors is a woman in her twenties or thirties with active or convalescent COVID-19.

The chain joins TRBV7-2 to TRBJ2-5, with D possibly TRBD1 on 5 matching bases. CDR1 SGHTA and CDR2 FQGNSA come from the germline V gene. The CDR3 totals 15 residues. Trimming shortened V by 6 bases and J by 2 bases, and 16 bases separated the two germline ends. In DNA, the CDR3 is TGTGCCAGCAGTCTGCAAACAGGAACTCAAGAGACCCAGTACTTC. As protein: CASSLQTGTQETQYF.

The V gene is TRBV30, the J gene TRBJ1-2; TRBD1 matches at 9 bases. Germline lookup yields CDR1 GTSNPN and CDR2 SVGIG (reference sequence). This CDR3 is 13 amino acids long. J lost 4 bases, V lost 5 bases, and 5 bases had no gene match. The CDR3 nucleotides are TGTGCCTGGGCACCGGGACAGGGCTATGGCTACACCTTC. This sequence encodes CAWAPGQGYGYTF.

The J gene is TRBJ2-4, the V gene TRBV6-2 or TRBV6-3, with D tentatively TRBD1 (6 bases). The CDR3 is 13 residues long. CDR1 is MNHEY and CDR2 is SVGEGT in the germline V gene. V was clipped by 6 bases and J by 2 bases, with 8 bases between them. In DNA form, the CDR3 reads TGTGCCAGCAGCGGACAGCCCAAAAACATTCAGTACTTC. Protein sequence: CASSGQPKNIQYF.

The rearrangement joins TRBV5-6 to TRBJ2-1; TRBD1 matches 10 bases. Trimming took 2 bases from V and 2 from J; bases not matched to a gene: 4. This CDR3 spans 16 amino acids. Germline loops: CDR1 SGHDT, CDR2 YYEEEE. The CDR3 region has the DNA TGTGCCAGCAGCTTCACCGGGACAGGGGCCTACAATGAGCAGTTCTTC. It codes for CASSFTGTGAYNEQFF.

The chain uses TRBV12-3 or TRBV12-4 and TRBJ2-7; no clear D gene. Trimming shortened V by 2 bases and J by 2 bases, and 4 bases separated the two germline ends. CDR3 length equals 12 residues. Written as DNA, the CDR3 is TGTGCCAGCAGTTTACTCCCCTACGAGCAGTACTTC. This sequence encodes CASSLLPYEQYF.

The V and J genes are TRBV29-1 and TRBJ2-5; a possible D gene is TRBD2 (5 bases). The CDR3 extends over 13 amino acids. V was shortened by 7 bases and J by 2 bases, with 14 bases between the two germline ends. CDR1 and CDR2 (germline): SQVTM, ANQGSEA. The CDR3 DNA follows: TGCAGCGGCACGAGGACTTCACAAGAGACCCAGTACTTC. Its protein product is CSGTRTSQETQYF.

This clone was counted once. The chain carries TRBV6-2 or TRBV6-3 and TRBJ1-1; 7 bases are a match to TRBD1. Losses at the gene ends were 5 bases for V and 2 bases for J; bases not matched to a gene: 5. This CDR3 region has 14 residues. Germline values: CDR1 MNHEY, CDR2 SVGEGT. CDR3 sequence (DNA): TGTGCCAGCAGTCGACAGGGTGGAAACACTGAAGCTTTCTTT. Residues: CASSRQGGNTEAFF.

The chain recombines TRBV5-6 with TRBJ2-7; D gene uncertain. The germline CDR1 and CDR2 sequences are SGHDT and YYEEEE. CDR3 size: 12 residues. Trimming stripped 4 bases from V and 0 bases from J, with 5 bases between. The CDR3 sequence is CASSVSSYEQYF. CDR3 DNA sequence: TGTGCCAGCAGCGTTAGCTCCTACGAGCAGTACTTC.

The rearrangement uses TRBV30 and TRBJ2-3; TRBD1 aligns across 7 bases. This CDR3 has 13 residues. Germline assignment: CDR1 GTSNPN and CDR2 SVGIG (reference sequence). J lost 7 bases, V lost 4 bases, and 8 bases had no gene match. The CDR3 nucleotides are TGTGCCTGGAACCCACCCAGGGGGTATACGCAGTATTTT. Its translation: CAWNPPRGYTQYF.

The chain employs TRBV7-3 and TRBJ2-1; TRBD1 might be the D (5 bases). This CDR3 is 12 amino acids long. Trimming took off 8 bases at V and 6 bases at J, with 11 bases between the two ends. CDR1 is SGHTA and CDR2 is FQGTGA in the germline V gene. The chain's CDR3 is CASGSQVNEQFF. CDR3 nucleotides: TGTGCCAGCGGATCACAGGTCAATGAGCAGTTCTTC.

J is TRBJ2-1 and V is TRBV7-9; TRBD2 aligns across 9 bases. From germline, CDR1 is SEHNR and CDR2 FQNEAQ (reference sequence). Unmatched junction bases numbered 2, after V lost 4 bases and J lost 10 bases. This CDR3 contains 12 residues. The CDR3, as DNA: TGTGCCAGCAGCTCTAGCGGGGCGGAGCAGTTCTTC. Encoded protein: CASSSSGAEQFF. The full variable domain, with the rest looked up from reference TRBV7-9 and TRBJ2-1, is DTGVSQNPRHKITKRGQNVTFRCDPISEHNRLYWYRQTLGQGPEFLTYFQNEAQLEKSRLLSDRFSAERPKGSFSTLEIQRTEQGDSAMYLCASSSSGAEQFFGPGTRLTVL.

V usage is TRBV7-2 and J usage is TRBJ2-7; 11 positions match TRBD1. The germline CDR1 and CDR2 sequences are SGHTA and FQGNSA. V lost 4 bases and J lost 0; bases outside the gene matches: 2. The CDR3 is 15 amino acids. CDR3 DNA sequence: TGTGCCAGCAGCTGGGGGACAGGGGGCTCCTACGAGCAGTACTTC. Its translation: CASSWGTGGSYEQYF.

V is TRBV6-2 or TRBV6-3 and J is TRBJ2-7; possible D gene TRBD1, 6 bases. Germline-derived CDR1 and CDR2 are MNHEY and SVGEGT. The CDR3 length is 11 residues. V was trimmed by 5 bases and J by 7 bases, leaving 9 bases between them. CDR3 DNA sequence: TGTGCCAGCAGTCAGGGGTTTGAGCAGTACTTC. Translated: CASSQGFEQYF.

The rearrangement joins TRBV3-1 (or the pseudogene TRBV3-2) to TRBJ1-5; 10 bases map to TRBD1. V was clipped by 3 bases and J by 7 bases; unmatched bases: 6. This CDR3 spans 15 amino acids. CDR1 LGHDT and CDR2 YNNKEL come from the germline V gene (reference sequence). In DNA form, the CDR3 reads TGTGCCAGCAGCCAGGGACAGGGGTTAGGGCAGCCCCAGCATTTT. It translates to CASSQGQGLGQPQHF.

This clone was recorded once. The genes are TRBV5-6 and TRBJ1-1; a possible D gene is TRBD1 (6 bases). The CDR3 extends over 15 amino acids. Germline-derived CDR1 and CDR2 are SGHDT and YYEEEE. Between the trimmed V and J ends, which lost 2 bases and 3 bases, there was a span of 14 bases. CDR3 residues: CASSFQTGRHTEAFF. The CDR3, as DNA: TGTGCCAGCAGCTTCCAGACAGGTAGGCACACTGAAGCTTTCTTT.